Presented here are 20 T cell receptor beta chains from one specimen sequenced in a study of blood T cell repertoires in COVID-19. Assay used: immunoSEQ multiplex PCR; TCRdb lists only in-frame clones, some missing. The sample carries approximately 220,000 clones, about 87% recorded once. Material: PBMCs or T cells enriched from blood (not recorded which). Every receptor here comes from a woman in her 30s with acute COVID-19.

The rearrangement links TRBV10-3 to TRBJ2-2, with 8 bases fitting TRBD1. Per the germline V gene, CDR1 is ENHRY and CDR2 is SYGVKD. Germline trimming cut 8 bases from V and 2 bases from J; bases unmatched to any gene: 4. There are 14 residues in the CDR3. The CDR3 DNA reads TGTGCCATCTCGACAGGGGACAACACCGGGGAGCTGTTTTTT. Translating it yields CAISTGDNTGELFF.

This chain links TRBV11-3 with TRBJ2-2; 8 nucleotides line up with TRBD1. The junction had 3 bases not matched to a gene; V was cut back by 8 bases and J by 1 base. The CDR3 contains 14 residues. From germline, CDR1 is SGHNT and CDR2 YENEEA. The CDR3 DNA is TGTGCCAGCGCCAGGGGGCAGAACACCGGGGAGCTGTTTTTT. Translated, it gives CASARGQNTGELFF.

The V and J genes are TRBV7-2 and TRBJ2-3; TRBD2 agrees at 8 bases. Germline CDR1 SGHTA, CDR2 FQGNSA. The CDR3 has 15 residues. Losses at the gene ends were 5 bases for V and 3 bases for J; bases not matched to a gene: 7. In DNA, the CDR3 is TGTGCCAGCAGCCCCCCCAGCGGGGGAACAGATACGCAGTATTTT. This gives the protein CASSPPSGGTDTQYF.

The genes are TRBV3-1 (or the pseudogene TRBV3-2) and TRBJ2-5; D is perhaps TRBD2 (6 bases). CDR3 length: 15 residues. The V gene's germline CDR1 is LGHDT and CDR2 YNNKEL (reference sequence). V lost 2 bases and J 4 bases, leaving 14 bases between the germline ends. The CDR3 DNA reads as TGTGCCAGCAGCCAACCCTCGGGGGTCGGAGAGACCCAGTACTTC. It yields the protein CASSQPSGVGETQYF.

The V gene is TRBV18, the J gene TRBJ2-5; D call uncertain. Germline CDR1 reads KGHSH; CDR2 reads LQKENI. V lost 3 bases and J lost 1, with 6 bases in between. The CDR3 runs to 13 residues. The CDR3 here is CASSPGSQETQYF. Here the CDR3 DNA reads TGTGCCAGCTCACCCGGGTCCCAAGAGACCCAGTACTTC. Together with reference TRBV18 and TRBJ2-5, the CDR3 gives the full variable domain: NAGVMQNPRHLVRRRGQEARLRCSPMKGHSHVYWYRQLPEEGLKFMVYLQKENIIDESGMPKERFSAEFPKEGPSILRIQQVVRGDSAAYFCASSPGSQETQYFGPGTRLLVL.

This clone was detected only once. The chain has TRBV15 and TRBJ2-5, with D tentatively TRBD2 (5 bases). The CDR3 has 15 amino acids. Germline values: CDR1 LNHNV, CDR2 YYDKDF (reference sequence). The V and J ends lost 0 bases and 5 bases respectively, with 13 bases between them. The CDR3 loop reads CATSRDEGRRETQYF. The CDR3 DNA reads TGTGCCACCAGCAGAGATGAGGGCAGGCGCGAGACCCAGTACTTC. Complete variable domain (other parts from reference TRBV15 and TRBJ2-5): DAMVIQNPRYQVTQFGKPVTLSCSQTLNHNVMYWYQQKSSQAPKLLFHYYDKDFNNEADTPDNFQSRRPNTSFCFLDIRSPGLGDTAMYLCATSRDEGRRETQYFGPGTRLLVL.

The chain carries TRBV2 and TRBJ2-1, with 13 bases matching TRBD2. The CDR3 has 15 residues. Per the germline V gene, CDR1 is SNHLY and CDR2 is FYNNEI. V lost 8 bases to trimming and J lost 3 bases; unmatched junction nucleotides: 4. The chain's CDR3 is CASGLAGEGYNEQFF. The CDR3 DNA is TGTGCCAGCGGACTAGCGGGGGAGGGCTACAATGAGCAGTTCTTC.

J is TRBJ2-7 and V is TRBV3-1 (or the pseudogene TRBV3-2), with D maybe TRBD2 (6 bases). CDR3 length: 14 residues. V lost 4 bases and J lost 0, with 10 bases in between. CDR1 and CDR2 from the germline V gene are LGHDT and YNNKEL (reference sequence). The CDR3 DNA reads as TGTGCCAGCAGCCCCACGGGGGACTCCTACGAGCAGTACTTC. It codes for CASSPTGDSYEQYF.

The sample holds one count of this clone. CDR3 DNA sequence: TGCGCCAGCGGCGCCCCCGCGTCGGAGCCCGGACTAGCGGGGATTACCGGGGAGCTGTTTTTT. It translates to CASGAPASEPGLAGITGELFF. V gene TRBV10-1 combines with J gene TRBJ2-2; 12 bases map to TRBD2. Germline values: CDR1 WNHNN, CDR2 SYGVQD (reference sequence). The V segment lost 8 bases and the J segment 5 bases; nucleotides outside the gene matches: 24. CDR3 size: 21 residues.

This chain links TRBV5-1 with TRBJ2-7; 10 nucleotides align to TRBD1. The CDR3 length is 15 residues. Per germline, CDR1 SGHRS and CDR2 YFSETQ. J gave up 2 bases and V 3 bases, and 5 bases lay outside the gene matches. DNA of the CDR3: TGCGCCAGCAGCTCATCGACAGGGGGCACCTACGAGCAGTACTTC. This translates into CASSSSTGGTYEQYF.

V and J are TRBV7-8 and TRBJ2-3; 12 nucleotides match TRBD2. The CDR3 is 16 amino acids. Germline V gene lookup returns CDR1 SGHVS and CDR2 FQNEAQ. Unmatched junction bases numbered 9, after V lost 3 bases and J lost 8 bases. The CDR3 DNA is TGTGCCAGCAGCTTCGACTCTAGCGGGGGGGCAGGTACGCAGTATTTT. Its protein product is CASSFDSSGGAGTQYF.

This chain uses TRBV4-3 with TRBJ2-7; 9 bases are shared with TRBD1. There are 16 residues in the CDR3. Germline CDR1 and CDR2: LGHNA and YSLEER. Unmatched junction bases numbered 9, after V lost 0 bases and J lost 6 bases. DNA for the CDR3: TGCGCCAGCAGCCAAGAAATAGGGACAGGGTTCTCCGAGCAGTACTTC. Amino acid sequence: CASSQEIGTGFSEQYF.

This clone was observed a single time. The chain joins TRBV11-2 to TRBJ2-5; no definite D call. From germline, CDR1 is SGHAT and CDR2 FQNNGV. The CDR3 has 14 residues. Trimming stripped 2 bases from V and 1 base from J, with 8 bases between. CDR3 loop: CASSLNYPQETQYF. The CDR3 DNA is TGTGCCAGCAGCTTAAACTACCCCCAAGAGACCCAGTACTTC.

This clone was recorded a few times. J is TRBJ2-7 and V is TRBV6-1; possible D gene TRBD1, 5 bases. Per the germline V gene, CDR1 is MNHNS and CDR2 is SASEGT. V was shortened by 3 bases and J by 0 bases, with 6 bases between the two germline ends. The CDR3 loop spans 13 amino acids. In DNA, the CDR3 is TGTGCCAGCAGTGACAGGGTCTCCTACGAGCAGTACTTC. It encodes CASSDRVSYEQYF.

This clone was seen more than once but under ten times. V gene TRBV11-2 combines with J gene TRBJ2-3, with D possibly being TRBD1 (5 bases). The CDR3 is made up of 12 amino acids. Germline CDR1 SGHAT, CDR2 FQNNGV. V lost 1 base and J lost 6, with 5 bases in between. In nucleotides, the CDR3 is TGTGCCAGCAGCTTAGCAGGGGATACGCAGTATTTT. It specifies CASSLAGDTQYF.

This sequence joins TRBV7-9 and TRBJ2-1, with 9 bases matching TRBD2. Trimming removed 8 bases from V and 9 bases from J; junction bases left unmatched: 11. Per the germline V gene, CDR1 is SEHNR and CDR2 is FQNEAQ (reference sequence). The CDR3 is 14 amino acids. CDR3 nucleotide sequence: TGTGCCAGCTCCCGCGAGCGGGGGGCGGGTGAGCAGTTCTTC. Its translation: CASSRERGAGEQFF.

This chain links TRBV11-2 with TRBJ2-1; 10 nucleotides line up with TRBD2. After removal of 4 bases from V and 10 bases from J, the junction contained 10 bases not matched to a gene. The CDR3 is 15 amino acids. Germline values: CDR1 SGHAT, CDR2 FQNNGV. CDR3 nucleotide sequence: TGTGCCAGCAGCTCCTATAGCGGGAGGTCGGGGGAGCAGTTCTTC. Translation: CASSSYSGRSGEQFF.

V usage is TRBV19 and J usage is TRBJ1-6; no firm D call. The CDR3 covers 15 residues. V lost 2 bases and J 5 bases, leaving 10 bases between the germline ends. The V gene's germline CDR1 is LNHDA and CDR2 SQIVND (reference sequence). The CDR3 DNA reads TGTGCCAGTAGTATATCGGCAGGCGATAATTCACCCCTCCACTTT. This gives the protein CASSISAGDNSPLHF.

The chain joins TRBV7-9 to TRBJ2-1, with a tentative D call TRBD1 (6 bases). The V and J ends lost 1 base and 8 bases respectively, with 9 bases between them. The germline V gene has CDR1 SEHNR and CDR2 FQNEAQ (reference sequence). The CDR3 extends over 13 amino acids. CDR3 loop: CASSLGTVDEQFF. CDR3 nucleotides: TGTGCCAGCAGCTTAGGGACAGTTGATGAGCAGTTCTTC.

This clone showed up just once. The genes are TRBV10-2 and TRBJ1-5; weak D call: TRBD1 (6 bases). Germline CDR1 WSHSY, CDR2 SAAADI. CDR3 length: 14 amino acids. The V gene lost 6 bases and the J gene lost 4 bases, with 13 bases spanning the gap. The chain's CDR3 is CASRDSGGNQPQHF. The CDR3 DNA reads TGCGCCAGCAGGGACAGCGGGGGAAATCAGCCCCAGCATTTT.